This TCR beta chain was found in a study of esophageal squamous cell carcinoma under preoperative chemotherapy (dated by TCRdb to 2016 to 2019). Background on the whole study: The study profiled TCR repertoires of both peripheral blood T cells and tumor-infiltrating lymphocytes. The study assessed how paclitaxel-nedaplatin chemotherapy affected T-cell receptor repertoires in patients with esophageal squamous cell carcinoma. The cohort comprised roughly 5 patients with primary esophageal squamous cell carcinoma. Repertoires were compared between samples taken before and after paclitaxel-nedaplatin therapy.

About this clonotype itself: No antigen is known for it. Base qualities are not at hand, and no much larger clone is one base apart.

Paper-wide results and their limitations: A small cohort was used, with only a few patients with esophageal squamous cell carcinoma being analyzed. Post-treatment tumor-infiltrating lymphocytes appeared partly derived from peripheral T cells migrating into the tumor, not solely from local clonal changes. A significant increase in TCR diversity was observed in peripheral T cells after chemotherapy, whereas no such increase was observed in tumor-infiltrating lymphocytes. Immediate and substantial changes in clonotype frequency were induced by paclitaxel-nedaplatin therapy, and contraction rather than amplification was more likely to be observed among abundant clones.

Taken with the paper, the label for time point translates to: after preoperative PTX-NDP chemotherapy. Patients received paclitaxel-nedaplatin as preoperative chemotherapy before surgery. Library preparation employed PCR. Sequencing was carried out with a HiSeq X Ten. High-throughput sequencing was used to characterize TCR repertoires. The public reads were run again by TCRdb, first through fastp at Q25 and then through MiXCR, and only productive beta chains were kept. Each CDR3 protein gets just one entry, which takes the most common genes and DNA from the rows behind it. The sample table shows over 25,000 distinct CDR3 sequences, and 40% to 65% are seen once. The ten largest clones add up to around 23% of the sample. This clonotype was sampled from a human donor with esophageal squamous cell carcinoma. The donor label of this sample is uncertain. The sample was gathered from a patient given preoperative chemotherapy.

The CDR3 in this case is CASSSGTSGVGDTQYF. The bases read TGCGCCAGCAGCTCCGGGACTAGCGGGGTCGGGGATACGCAGTATTTT. The V and J segments used are TRBV5-1 and TRBJ2-3, and TRBD2 matches 13 of the central bases. The germline V gene encodes CDR1 SGHRS and CDR2 YFSETQ. Relative to germline, V is missing 3 bases and J is missing 6 bases, with 7 bases of the junction outside any gene match. The CDR3 spans 16 residues, from the cysteine through the phenylalanine. Only the CDR3 part of the read is kept: 48 bases, read in frame from the first base.